This T cell receptor beta chain was captured in a study of blood T cell repertoires in COVID-19. This clone was observed once. TCRdb's table, derived via immunoSEQ multiplex PCR, lists solely in-frame clones and lacks some. The sample carries about 190,000 clones, around 90% recorded once. The V end lost 5 bases, the J end lost 6 bases, and 10 bases lay between the germline ends. The CDR3 loop spans 12 amino acids. Germline CDR1 LGHNT, CDR2 FRNRAP. The V and J genes are TRBV12-5 and TRBJ1-2; D possibly corresponds to TRBD1 (6 bases). The clonotype originates from a man between 35 and 55 years old with active or convalescent COVID-19. Sequenced material: peripheral blood. The CDR3 sequence is CASGQQGHGYTF. In DNA form, the CDR3 reads TGTGCTAGTGGTCAACAGGGACATGGCTACACCTTC.